This T cell receptor (beta chain) is drawn from a study of cytomegalovirus exposure and HLA in healthy donors. Study-level points and caveats: Association with HLA alleles at 0.05 false discovery rate was found for 15,000 to 20,000 TCR beta sequences in a later analysis.

The PCR employed 60 Vbeta primers together with 13 Jbeta primers. Generated by immunoSEQ multiplex PCR, the TCRdb table keeps only in-frame clones and is missing some. The sample has about 150,000 clones; around 79% are singletons. Trimming took off 3 bases at V and 4 bases at J, with 8 bases between the two ends. The CDR3 has 14 amino acids. Germline V gene data show CDR1 as SGHNT and CDR2 as YYREEE (reference sequence). This clone was counted between two and nine times. Its antigen remains unknown. Input material: PBMCs. This rearrangement joins TRBV5-4 to TRBJ1-6, with D maybe TRBD1 (6 bases). The receptor was derived from a young man in good health and CMV-seronegative. The CDR3 DNA is TGTGCCAGCAGCTCCACAGGGTATAATTCACCCCTCCACTTT. Protein product: CASSSTGYNSPLHF.